Presented here are 6 T cell receptor beta chains from one specimen sequenced in a study of cytomegalovirus exposure and HLA in healthy donors. PCR used 60 Vbeta primers and 13 Jbeta primers. Clones were read by immunoSEQ multiplex PCR, and TCRdb kept only the in-frame ones, dropping some. This table holds 200,000 to 250,000 clones, approximately 78% found once. The sample comprised PBMCs. These receptors came from a woman aged 40 to 49 in good health and CMV-seronegative.

The rearrangement joins TRBV6-1 to TRBJ2-1, with TRBD1 matching 9 bases. V was clipped by 3 bases and J by 10 bases; unmatched bases: 4. The germline CDR1 and CDR2 sequences are MNHNS and SASEGT. The CDR3 is 13 residues long. CDR3 DNA sequence: TGTGCCAGCAGTGAGGGGACAGGGTACGAGCAGTTCTTC. It is translated as CASSEGTGYEQFF.

This clone is a singleton in its sample. V usage is TRBV11-3 and J usage is TRBJ2-1; 7 bases line up with TRBD2. V trimming: 4 bases; J trimming: 5 bases; junction bases outside the gene matches: 8. The germline V gene has CDR1 SGHNT and CDR2 YENEEA. The CDR3 has 15 residues. CDR3 sequence reads: CASSSLAVGHNEQFF. The CDR3 coding sequence is TGTGCCAGCAGCTCCCTAGCGGTGGGGCACAATGAGCAGTTCTTC.

The rearrangement joins TRBV28 to TRBJ1-2; 7 nucleotides line up with TRBD1. The CDR3 has 14 amino acids. Looked up from germline, CDR1 is MDHEN and CDR2 is SYDVKM. With V trimmed by 5 bases and J by 6 bases, 9 bases remained unmatched. CDR3 loop: CASSPDRDIHGYTF. In DNA, the CDR3 is TGTGCCAGCAGTCCTGACAGGGATATACATGGCTACACCTTC.

The rearrangement links TRBV18 to TRBJ2-1; D may be TRBD2 (5 bases). V shed 0 bases and J shed 5 bases, with 14 bases lying between them. The germline V gene has CDR1 KGHSH and CDR2 LQKENI. CDR3 length: 16 amino acids. The CDR3 DNA follows: TGTGCCAGCTCACCACCGTTAGCGACCAGAAACAATGAGCAGTTCTTC. Encoded protein: CASSPPLATRNNEQFF.

This chain uses TRBV4-2 with TRBJ2-2; D is unresolved. Trimming stripped 4 bases from V and 0 bases from J, with 9 bases between. The CDR3 has 15 residues. The germline V gene encodes CDR1 LGHNA and CDR2 YNFKEQ. CDR3 amino acids: CASSLESANTGELFF. The CDR3 DNA reads TGTGCCAGCAGCCTGGAGAGCGCGAACACCGGGGAGCTGTTTTTT.

The chain carries TRBV2 and TRBJ2-1, with 8 nucleotides matching TRBD2. CDR1 is SNHLY and CDR2 is FYNNEI in the germline V gene. V shed 6 bases, J shed 3 bases, and the junction held 10 bases outside the gene matches. The CDR3 is 16 amino acids. The CDR3 sequence: CASRKYSGDYYNEQFF. DNA for the CDR3: TGTGCCAGCAGAAAATATAGCGGGGACTACTACAATGAGCAGTTCTTC.